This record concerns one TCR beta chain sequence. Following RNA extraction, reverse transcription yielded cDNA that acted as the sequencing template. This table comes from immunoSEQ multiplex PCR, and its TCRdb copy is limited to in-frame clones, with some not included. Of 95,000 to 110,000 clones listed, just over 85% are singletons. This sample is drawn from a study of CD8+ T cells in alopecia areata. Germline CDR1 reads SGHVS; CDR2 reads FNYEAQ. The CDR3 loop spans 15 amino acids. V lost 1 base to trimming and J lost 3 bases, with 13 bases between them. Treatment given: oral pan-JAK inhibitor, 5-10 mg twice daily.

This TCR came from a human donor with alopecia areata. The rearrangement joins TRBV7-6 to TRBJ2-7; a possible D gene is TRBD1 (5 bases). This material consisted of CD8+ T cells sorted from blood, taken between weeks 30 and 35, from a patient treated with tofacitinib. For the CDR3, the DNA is TGTGCCAGCAGCTTAGGGACAACGAAGCTCTACGAGCAGTACTTC. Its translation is CASSLGTTKLYEQYF. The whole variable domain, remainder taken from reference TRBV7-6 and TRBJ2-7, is GAGVSQSPRYKVTKRGQDVALRCDPISGHVSLYWYRQALGQGPEFLTYFNYEAQQDKSGLPNDRFSAERPEGSISTLTIQRTEQRDSAMYRCASSLGTTKLYEQYFGPGTRLTVT.